The 10 T cell receptor beta chains below come from one sample, sequenced in a study of blood T cells in healthy people across ages. Using a J-beta primer mix together with a sample-barcoded 5' primer, a second PCR was run for about 6 to 12 cycles. One entry per CDR3 protein, called by TCRdb with MiXCR from the 5' RACE reads. The profile shows about 1.5 million distinct CDR3 sequences, about 42% of them singletons. The sequencing input was blood. Source of these receptors: a woman between 18 and 29 years old in good health.

The V gene is TRBV7-9, the J gene TRBJ2-7; 9 nucleotides line up with TRBD1. CDR3 size: 15 residues. Trimming at V came to 5 bases and at J to 2 bases, leaving 7 bases not matched to a gene. Germline-derived CDR1 and CDR2 are SEHNR and FQNEAQ (reference sequence). CDR3 sequence reads: CASSRDRGKAYEQYF. As DNA, the CDR3 is TGTGCCAGCAGCCGAGACAGGGGGAAGGCCTACGAGCAGTACTTC.

V usage is TRBV15 and J usage is TRBJ1-1; D unclear. Per germline, CDR1 LNHNV and CDR2 YYDKDF (reference sequence). Trimming cost V 5 bases and J 0 bases, with 13 bases left between them. The CDR3 has 15 amino acids. This chain's CDR3 is CATSPQIGVNTEAFF. CDR3 sequence (DNA): TGTGCCACCAGCCCCCAGATAGGCGTGAACACTGAAGCTTTCTTT.

V usage is TRBV30 and J usage is TRBJ1-5; the D gene is possibly TRBD1 (5 bases). V lost 3 bases, J lost 4 bases, and 10 bases lay in between. The germline V gene has CDR1 GTSNPN and CDR2 SVGIG (reference sequence). The CDR3 is 13 residues long. CDR3 bases: TGTGCCTGGAGGGGGCAGGGTAATCAGCCCCAGCATTTT. It codes for CAWRGQGNQPQHF.

This clonotype was counted between two and nine times. This sequence joins TRBV24-1 and TRBJ2-1; D call uncertain. CDR1 and CDR2 from the germline V gene are KGHDR and SFDVKD. V was clipped by 2 bases and J by 1 base, with 8 bases between them. This CDR3 has 15 residues. CDR3 sequence: CATSDSARSYNEQFF. The CDR3 DNA follows: TGTGCCACCAGTGATTCTGCCCGGTCCTACAATGAGCAGTTCTTC.

The CDR3 nucleotides are TGTGCCAGTATGCAGGCAGGGACTAATGAAAAACTGTTTTTT. Translating it yields CASMQAGTNEKLFF. The rearrangement links TRBV27 to TRBJ1-4; weak D call: TRBD1 (5 bases). V shed 9 bases and J shed 2 bases, with 13 bases lying between them. The CDR3 is 14 amino acids. The germline CDR1 and CDR2 sequences are MNHEY and SMNVEV (reference sequence). Full variable domain (outside the CDR3, taken from reference TRBV27 and TRBJ1-4): EAQVTQNPRYLITVTGKKLTVTCSQNMNHEYMSWYRQDPGLGLRQIYYSMNVEVTDKGDVPEGYKVSRKEKRNFPLILESPSPNQTSLYFCASMQAGTNEKLFFGSGTQLSVL.

This clonotype appeared a few times. V is TRBV27 and J is TRBJ1-5; 9 nucleotides match TRBD1. Germline CDR1 and CDR2: MNHEY and SMNVEV (reference sequence). The junction had 15 bases not matched to a gene; V was cut back by 6 bases and J by 0 bases. The CDR3 contains 19 residues. CDR3 in DNA: TGTGCCAGCAGGGGTTCGGGACAGGGAGTGCGGAATAGCAATCAGCCCCAGCATTTT. This translates into CASRGSGQGVRNSNQPQHF.

This sequence joins TRBV19 and TRBJ2-3; D gene ambiguous. The ends were cut back, 6 bases at V and 5 bases at J, with 12 bases in the middle. The CDR3 is 13 residues long. Germline CDR1 reads LNHDA; CDR2 reads SQIVND (reference sequence). CDR3 DNA: TGTGCCAGTAGCGACACAAATGGAGATACGCAGTATTTT. Translated, it gives CASSDTNGDTQYF. Using reference TRBV19 and TRBJ2-3 for the parts outside the CDR3, the full variable domain is DGGITQSPKYLFRKEGQNVTLSCEQNLNHDAMYWYRQDPGQGLRLIYYSQIVNDFQKGDIAEGYSVSREKKESFPLTVTSAQKNPTAFYLCASSDTNGDTQYFGPGTRLTVL.

The chain recombines TRBV10-3 with TRBJ1-2; no definite D call. The CDR3 is made up of 13 amino acids. The V and J ends lost 5 bases and 1 base respectively, with 8 bases between them. Germline V lookup: CDR1 ENHRY, CDR2 SYGVKD. The DNA of the CDR3 is TGTGCCATCAGTCTTGACAATAACTATGGCTACACCTTC. Its protein is CAISLDNNYGYTF.

This clonotype was counted a few times. V gene TRBV28 combines with J gene TRBJ2-1; TRBD2 aligns across 10 bases. Losses at the gene ends were 5 bases for V and 6 bases for J; bases not matched to a gene: 10. CDR1 is MDHEN, CDR2 SYDVKM, per germline. This CDR3 region has 16 residues. CDR3 nucleotides: TGTGCCAGCAGTAAAAGAACAGCGGGAGGGCCCAATGAGCAGTTCTTC. It codes for CASSKRTAGGPNEQFF. The variable domain in full, completed from reference TRBV28 and TRBJ2-1, reads DVKVTQSSRYLVKRTGEKVFLECVQDMDHENMFWYRQDPGLGLRLIYFSYDVKMKEKGDIPEGYSVSREKKERFSLILESASTNQTSMYLCASSKRTAGGPNEQFFGPGTRLTVL.

This clonotype showed up just a few times. The chain recombines TRBV12-3 or TRBV12-4 with TRBJ1-2; 9 bases match TRBD1. The CDR3 length is 13 residues. V lost 8 bases to trimming and J lost 4 bases; unmatched junction nucleotides: 5. The CDR3 sequence is CASGRGQGYGYTF. The CDR3 DNA reads TGTGCCAGCGGACGGGGACAGGGCTATGGCTACACCTTC.